This is a list of T cell receptor beta chains from one sample in a study of blood T cell repertoires in COVID-19. Measured with immunoSEQ multiplex PCR; TCRdb has only the in-frame clones, and not every one. In the table there are some 200,000 clones, approximately 85% of which are singletons. The sample taken for sequencing was peripheral blood. The receptor set was obtained from a woman between 65 and 79 years old with COVID-19, enrolled during active disease. Both conserved end residues are part of each CDR3. The D gene is left open where the match is weak. Clone size is shown for a subset of rows, as once, few, many or a class of expanded clone.

TRBD1 few TRBJ1-1 TRBV7-8 TGTGCCAGCAGCTTAGCGGAGGGACAGCTTCTCACTGAAGCTTTCTTT CASSLAEGQLLTEAFF
- - TRBJ1-5 TRBV28 TGTGCCAGCAGGGTTTCTCTCGGTAGCAATCAGCCCCAGCATTTT CASRVSLGSNQPQHF
- - TRBJ1-3 TRBV5-1 TGCGCCAGCAGCTCCGGGGACACTAGCTCTGGAAACACCATATATTTT CASSSGDTSSGNTIYF
- - TRBJ2-3 TRBV7-2 TGTGCCAGCAGCTTAGCGGGACAATTGACCGCAGATACGCAGTATTTT CASSLAGQLTADTQYF
- - TRBJ1-2 TRBV4-3 TGCGCCAGCAGCCAAGATGGGGGCGGGTTTCGTGGCTACACCTTC CASSQDGGGFRGYTF
TRBD1 - TRBJ1-5 TRBV7-8 TGTGCCACCCGGACAGGGCATGGCAATCAGCCCCAGCATTTT CATRTGHGNQPQHF
TRBD2 - TRBJ2-3 TRBV10-3 TGTGCCATCAAGCGGGAGGGCCTAACAGATACGCAGTATTTT CAIKREGLTDTQYF
- - TRBJ1-5 TRBV7-2 TGTGCCAGCAGCTTAGTGGGGGCGAGCAATCAGCCCCAGCATTTT CASSLVGASNQPQHF
- - TRBJ2-2 TRBV5-1 TGCGCCAGCAGTGAGTTTGGACTAACCTTGAACACCGGGGAGCTGTTTTTT CASSEFGLTLNTGELFF
TRBD1 - TRBJ1-2 TRBV6-5 TGTGCCAGCAGTCCCCAGGGACAGCTTGGCTACACCTTC CASSPQGQLGYTF
- - TRBJ1-5 TRBV28 TGTGCCAGCAGTTCCTTGCGGGGAAATAGCAATCAGCCCCAGCATTTT CASSSLRGNSNQPQHF
- - TRBJ2-7 TRBV15 TGTGCCACCAGCAGAAAGGAGGATCCTTCCTACGAGCAGTACTTC CATSRKEDPSYEQYF
TRBD2 - TRBJ2-7 TRBV6-2/TRBV6-3 TGTGCCAGCAGTTCCCTTCTTGGCGGGAGGTTTAACGAGCAGTACTTC CASSSLLGGRFNEQYF
- - TRBJ1-1 TRBV19 TGTGCCACGGCGTGGCAGGCATCCAACACTGAAGCTTTCTTT CATAWQASNTEAFF
TRBD2 - TRBJ2-7 TRBV9 TGTGCCAGCAGCCCCTTTGATACTAGCGGGAGCACGCCCTACGAGCAGTACTTC CASSPFDTSGSTPYEQYF
- - TRBJ1-1 TRBV28 TGTGCCAGCAGTCACTACAGGTATCGGGACACTGAAGCTTTCTTT CASSHYRYRDTEAFF
- - TRBJ2-3 TRBV4-3 TGCGCCAGCAGCCAAGGGGGAGGTATCACAGATACGCAGTATTTT CASSQGGGITDTQYF
TRBD2 - TRBJ2-7 TRBV5-6 TGTGCCAGCAGCTCGAGCGGGAGGCACGAGCAGTACTTC CASSSSGRHEQYF
- - TRBJ2-5 TRBV27 TGTGCCAGCGCGCGGGGGCGTGAGACCCAGTACTTC CASARGRETQYF
TRBD1 - TRBJ1-1 TRBV18 TGTGCCAGCTCACCAAAGACAGGGGCGAACACTGAAGCTTTCTTT CASSPKTGANTEAFF
- - TRBJ2-4 TRBV7-2 TGTGCCAGCAGCGCAACAGAAACTGTAGCCAAAAACATTCAGTACTTC CASSATETVAKNIQYF
- - TRBJ1-5 TRBV18 TGTGCCAGCTCACCATCGCGTAATAGCAATCAGCCCCAGCATTTT CASSPSRNSNQPQHF
TRBD1 - TRBJ1-5 TRBV5-1 TGCGCCAGCAGCCCGGGGTTACAGGGGCAATTTAGCAATCAGCCCCAGCATTTT CASSPGLQGQFSNQPQHF
- - TRBJ1-6 TRBV2 TGTGCCAGCAGTGGACGCGGGCTCGATTCACCCCTCCACTTT CASSGRGLDSPLHF
TRBD1 once TRBJ2-1 TRBV7-2 TGTGCCAGCAGCCTCCAAGGGACAGGGGGAAATGAGCAGTTCTTC CASSLQGTGGNEQFF
TRBD2 - TRBJ2-7 TRBV28 TGTGCCAGCAGTTCCACTGGACTAGTCCCCTACGAGCAGTACTTC CASSSTGLVPYEQYF
- - TRBJ2-7 TRBV7-2 TGTGCCAGCAGCATCCAATACGAGCAGTACTTC CASSIQYEQYF
- few TRBJ2-2 TRBV19 TGTGCCAGTAGTGCGGCGCCCTTACGCACCGGGGAGCTGTTTTTT CASSAAPLRTGELFF
- - TRBJ2-7 TRBV28 TGTGCCAGCAGTCTCCGGACTCTGATTTCCGACGAGCAGTACTTC CASSLRTLISDEQYF
- - TRBJ1-4 TRBV9 TGTGCCAGCAGCGGCGGTCCGCGAGAAAAACTGTTTTTT CASSGGPREKLFF
- - TRBJ1-2 TRBV18 TGTGCCAGCTCACCAGCAGGGGTGAAGAATGGCTACACCTTC CASSPAGVKNGYTF
TRBD2 - TRBJ2-1 TRBV7-9 TGTGCCAGCTCTCGGACTAGTGACAATGAGCAGTTCTTC CASSRTSDNEQFF
TRBD2 once TRBJ2-1 TRBV10-1 TGCGCCAGCTCCCCCCGGGGGGGTCCATGGGGTGAGCAGTTCTTC CASSPRGGPWGEQFF
TRBD1 - TRBJ1-1 TRBV19 TGTGCCAGTCAGGCTAACAGGGGGCCCTCCGGTGAAGCTTTCTTT CASQANRGPSGEAFF
TRBD2 many TRBJ2-7 TRBV6-2/TRBV6-3 TGTGCCAGCAGTTACACGGGGTCGGCGGGAGGCGTAAACGAGCAGTACTTC CASSYTGSAGGVNEQYF
TRBD1 - TRBJ1-1 TRBV9 TGTGCCAGCAGCGCCGCGCCTGGACAGGGTGCCACTGAAGCTTTCTTT CASSAAPGQGATEAFF